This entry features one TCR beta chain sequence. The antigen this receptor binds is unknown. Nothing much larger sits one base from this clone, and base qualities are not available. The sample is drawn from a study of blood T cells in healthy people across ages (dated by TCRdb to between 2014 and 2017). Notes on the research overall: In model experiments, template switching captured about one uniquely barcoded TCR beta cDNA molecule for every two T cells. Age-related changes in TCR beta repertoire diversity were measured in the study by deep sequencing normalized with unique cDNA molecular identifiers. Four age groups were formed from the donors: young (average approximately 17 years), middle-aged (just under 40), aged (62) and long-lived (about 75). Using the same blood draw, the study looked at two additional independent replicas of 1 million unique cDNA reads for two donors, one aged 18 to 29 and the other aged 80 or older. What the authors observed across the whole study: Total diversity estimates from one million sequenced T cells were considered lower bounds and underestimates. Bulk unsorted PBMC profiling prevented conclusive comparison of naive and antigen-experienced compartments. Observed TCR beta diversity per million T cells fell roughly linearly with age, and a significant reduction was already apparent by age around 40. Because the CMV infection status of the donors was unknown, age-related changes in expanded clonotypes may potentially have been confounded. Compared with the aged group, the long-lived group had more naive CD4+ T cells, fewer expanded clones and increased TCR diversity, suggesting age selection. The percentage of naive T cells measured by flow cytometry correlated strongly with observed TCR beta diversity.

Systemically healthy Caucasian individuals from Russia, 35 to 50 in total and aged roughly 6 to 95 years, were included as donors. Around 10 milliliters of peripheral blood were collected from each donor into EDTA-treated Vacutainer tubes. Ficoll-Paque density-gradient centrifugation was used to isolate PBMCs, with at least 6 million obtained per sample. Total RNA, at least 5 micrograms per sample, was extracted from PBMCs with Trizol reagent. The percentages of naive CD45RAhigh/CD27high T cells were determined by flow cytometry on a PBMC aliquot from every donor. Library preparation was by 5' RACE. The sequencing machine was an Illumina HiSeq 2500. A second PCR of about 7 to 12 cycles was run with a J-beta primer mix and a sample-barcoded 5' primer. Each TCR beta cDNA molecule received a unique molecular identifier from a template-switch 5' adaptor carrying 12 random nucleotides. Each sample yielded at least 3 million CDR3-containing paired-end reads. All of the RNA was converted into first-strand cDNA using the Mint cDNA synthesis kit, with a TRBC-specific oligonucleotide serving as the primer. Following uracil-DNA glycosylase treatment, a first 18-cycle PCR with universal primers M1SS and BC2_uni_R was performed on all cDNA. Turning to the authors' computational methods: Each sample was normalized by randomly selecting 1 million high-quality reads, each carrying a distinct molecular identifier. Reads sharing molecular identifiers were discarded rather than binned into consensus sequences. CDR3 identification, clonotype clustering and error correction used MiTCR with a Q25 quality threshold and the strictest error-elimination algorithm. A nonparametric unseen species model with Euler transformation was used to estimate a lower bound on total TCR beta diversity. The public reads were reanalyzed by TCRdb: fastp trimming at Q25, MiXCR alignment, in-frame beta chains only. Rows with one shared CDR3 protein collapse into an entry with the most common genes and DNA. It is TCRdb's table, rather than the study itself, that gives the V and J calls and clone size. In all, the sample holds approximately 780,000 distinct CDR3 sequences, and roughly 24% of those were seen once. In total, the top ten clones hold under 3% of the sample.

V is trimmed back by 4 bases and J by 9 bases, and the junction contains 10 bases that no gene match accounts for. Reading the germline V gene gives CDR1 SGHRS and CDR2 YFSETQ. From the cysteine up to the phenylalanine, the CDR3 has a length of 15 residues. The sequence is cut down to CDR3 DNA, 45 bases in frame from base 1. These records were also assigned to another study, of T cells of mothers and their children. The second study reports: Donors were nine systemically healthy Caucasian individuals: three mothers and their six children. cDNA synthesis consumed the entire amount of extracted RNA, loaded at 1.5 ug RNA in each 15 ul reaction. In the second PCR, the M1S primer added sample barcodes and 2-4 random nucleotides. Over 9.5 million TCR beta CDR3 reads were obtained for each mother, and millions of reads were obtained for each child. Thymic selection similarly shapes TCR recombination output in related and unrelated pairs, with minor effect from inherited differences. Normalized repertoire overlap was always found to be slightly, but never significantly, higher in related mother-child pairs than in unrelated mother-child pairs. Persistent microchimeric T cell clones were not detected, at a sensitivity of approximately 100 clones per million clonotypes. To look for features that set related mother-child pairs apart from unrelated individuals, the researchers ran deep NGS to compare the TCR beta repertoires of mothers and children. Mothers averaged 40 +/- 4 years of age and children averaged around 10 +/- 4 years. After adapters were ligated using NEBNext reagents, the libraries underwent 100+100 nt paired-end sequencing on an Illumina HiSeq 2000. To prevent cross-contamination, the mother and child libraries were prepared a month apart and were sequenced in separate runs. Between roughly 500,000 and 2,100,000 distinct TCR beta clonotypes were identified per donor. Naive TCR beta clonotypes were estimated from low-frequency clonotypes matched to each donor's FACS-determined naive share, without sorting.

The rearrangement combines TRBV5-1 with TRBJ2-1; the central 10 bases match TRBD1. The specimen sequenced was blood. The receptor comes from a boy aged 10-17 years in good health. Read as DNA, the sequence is TGCGCCAGCAGCGCGGGACAGGGGAGCGGCGGTGAGCAGTTCTTC. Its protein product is CASSAGQGSGGEQFF.